This TCR beta chain was recovered during a study of OX40 agonist ivuxolimab in advanced cancers. Study overall: Partial responses were seen in three patients, one with hepatocellular carcinoma and two with cutaneous melanoma.

Produced via immunoSEQ multiplex PCR; TCRdb's table is partial and in-frame only. This sample yields around 67,000 clones, of which about nine tenths are seen a single time; roughly 2.2% belongs to the top ten. V was pared by 6 bases and J by 5 bases, with 1 base of the junction left unmatched. The CDR3 loop spans 14 amino acids. The V gene's germline CDR1 is SNHLY and CDR2 FYNNEI. This receptor was obtained from an adult with an advanced solid tumor such as melanoma, head and neck, liver or kidney cancer. This specimen was CD4+ or CD8+ T cells sorted from blood, taken in a trial of the OX40 agonist ivuxolimab. The chain links TRBV2 to TRBJ2-7; 16 bases match TRBD2. CDR3 region: CASRGLAGGNEQYF. The CDR3 nucleotides are TGTGCCAGCAGGGGACTAGCGGGAGGGAACGAGCAGTACTTC.